This TCR beta chain was captured by sequencing in a study of brain T cells in children with intractable seizures. Study-level points and caveats: Only CDR3 sequence similarity suggested viral specificity, without known HCMV serostatus.

After removal of 6 bases from V and 4 bases from J, the junction contained 6 bases not matched to a gene. This CDR3 region has 14 residues. Germline CDR1 WSHSY, CDR2 SAAADI. Assay used: immunoSEQ multiplex PCR; TCRdb lists only in-frame clones, some missing. The repertoire holds approximately 110,000 clones, with roughly 92% as singletons. Sequencing was limited to surgery cases with top T cell transcript signatures in brain tissue. Patients received at least one anti-epileptic drug before surgery. Comments on this clone: The antigen is undetermined.

The source of this sequence is a boy in the first two years of life with hemimegalencephaly and intractable seizures. This material consisted of peripheral blood, taken at surgery. This rearrangement joins TRBV10-2 to TRBJ2-1; TRBD1 matches at 7 bases. The CDR3 nucleotides read TGCGCCAGCAGCCAGACAGGGCCTTACAATGAGCAGTTCTTC. This sequence encodes CASSQTGPYNEQFF.